This paragraph covers one T cell receptor (beta chain) sequence. This entry belongs to a study of blood T cell repertoires in COVID-19. About the research overall: Samples came from the United States, Italy and Spain, spanning acute and convalescent COVID-19.

In the study's own analysis: The assay estimated nucleated cells by amplifying reference gene primers. This table comes from immunoSEQ multiplex PCR, and its TCRdb copy is limited to in-frame clones, with some not included. For V, J and clone size, that table is used; D and trimming come from the DNA. This table has around 270,000 clones, around nine tenths appearing once. Trimming left V 6 bases short and J 3 bases short, with 21 bases between. Germline V lookup: CDR1 MNHEY, CDR2 SMNVEV (reference sequence). The CDR3 extends over 16 amino acids. In terms of age and location, participants ranged from about 18 to 100 years and lived in roughly 22 US areas.

V is TRBV27 and J is TRBJ2-7; D is perhaps TRBD1 (6 bases). The sequence was collected from a woman between 35 and 50 years old who had been exposed to COVID-19. The sequencing sample was made of PBMCs or T cells enriched from blood (not recorded which). CDR3 in DNA: TGTGCCAGCAGCTTCTCGTATGGGGGCAGGGTCTACGAGCAGTACTTC. It is translated as CASSFSYGGRVYEQYF.